This TCR beta chain was sequenced during a study of early T cells in non-severe SARS-CoV-2 infection. On the study more broadly: Chains were unpaired, as sequencing was done on bulk RNA from unsorted whole blood.

One entry per CDR3 protein results from TCRdb running MiXCR on the 5' RACE reads. The table has tens of thousands of distinct CDR3 sequences, over 6.5% seen once. This clonotype was observed a handful of times. The sample was whole blood. The receptor's source is an adult who was a healthcare worker with PCR-confirmed SARS-CoV-2 infection or an uninfected control (not recorded which).

The CDR3 DNA is TGCGCCAGCAGCTTGGAGACAGGGGGCTACGAGCAGTACTTC. Its protein is CASSLETGGYEQYF. V and J are TRBV5-1 and TRBJ2-7; 9 bases match TRBD1. CDR1 is SGHRS, CDR2 YFSETQ, per germline. This CDR3 contains 14 residues. Trimming cost V 0 bases and J 3 bases; bases outside gene matches: 1.